Following are 18 T cell receptor beta chains from one sample sequenced in a study of T cells in pancreatic ductal adenocarcinoma. TCRdb keeps only in-frame clones here, not all; method: immunoSEQ multiplex PCR. The sample yields thousands of clones, 68% seen once. The selected patients with pancreatic ductal adenocarcinoma had surgery but no neoadjuvant therapy. Specimen: pancreatic tumor tissue. The origin of the receptors is a human donor with pancreatic ductal adenocarcinoma.

This clone was observed a few times. The V and J genes are TRBV5-6 and TRBJ1-2; 10 bases line up with TRBD1. V lost 4 bases, J lost 3 bases, and 12 bases stayed unmatched. This CDR3 comprises 17 residues. Germline CDR1 SGHDT, CDR2 YYEEEE. The CDR3 DNA is TGTGCCAGCAGCCCGCAAACCCCCGGGACAGGGGACTATGGCTACACCTTC. Its protein is CASSPQTPGTGDYGYTF.

This clone was detected only once. The chain carries TRBV5-1 and TRBJ2-2; 9 nucleotides agree with TRBD1. J was trimmed by 1 base and V by 3 bases; bases with no gene match: 1. This CDR3 has 15 residues. CDR1 SGHRS and CDR2 YFSETQ come from the germline V gene. CDR3 coding DNA: TGCGCCAGCAGCTGGGGACAGGGGAACACCGGGGAGCTGTTTTTT. As protein: CASSWGQGNTGELFF.

The CDR3 loop is CASSVQLAGEGNEQFF. CDR3 DNA: TGTGCCAGCAGCGTCCAACTAGCGGGAGAAGGCAATGAGCAGTTCTTC. V gene TRBV7-2 combines with J gene TRBJ2-1, with TRBD2 matching 11 bases. V lost 5 bases to trimming and J lost 6 bases; unmatched junction nucleotides: 9. CDR3 length: 16 residues. Germline CDR1 SGHTA, CDR2 FQGNSA.

This sequence joins TRBV11-3 and TRBJ2-2, with 8 positions matching TRBD2. CDR1 and CDR2 from the germline V gene are SGHNT and YENEEA. This CDR3 is 14 amino acids long. J was trimmed by 5 bases and V by 6 bases; bases with no gene match: 5. The CDR3 nucleotides read TGTGCCAGCAGATTCGGGGGGGCGACCGGGGAGCTGTTTTTT. This sequence encodes CASRFGGATGELFF.

This clone occurred a few times. The CDR3 nucleotides are TGTGCCAGCAGTTACCGAGGGAGTAGTTCACCCCTCCACTTT. Its translation is CASSYRGSSSPLHF. The J gene is TRBJ1-6, the V gene TRBV6-5; D remains ambiguous. CDR1 is MNHEY, CDR2 SVGAGI, per germline. The V end lost 2 bases, the J end lost 9 bases, and 11 bases lay between the germline ends. This CDR3 is 14 amino acids long.

This clone is labeled large. This sequence joins TRBV18 and TRBJ1-1; tentatively, D is TRBD1 (6 bases). Germline V lookup: CDR1 KGHSH, CDR2 LQKENI. The CDR3 runs to 15 residues. Trimming left V 3 bases short and J 1 base short, with 12 bases between. CDR3 in amino acids: CASSPAGHQNTEAFF. DNA of the CDR3: TGTGCCAGCTCACCGGCGGGACACCAGAACACTGAAGCTTTCTTT. The full variable domain, its missing parts supplied by reference TRBV18 and TRBJ1-1, is NAGVMQNPRHLVRRRGQEARLRCSPMKGHSHVYWYRQLPEEGLKFMVYLQKENIIDESGMPKERFSAEFPKEGPSILRIQQVVRGDSAAYFCASSPAGHQNTEAFFGQGTRLTVV.

The chain combines TRBV7-9 with TRBJ2-7, with D perhaps being TRBD1 or TRBD2 (5 bases each). Germline V lookup: CDR1 SEHNR, CDR2 FQNEAQ (reference sequence). The CDR3 is 13 residues long. V lost 1 base and J lost 2, with 6 bases in between. The CDR3 region has the DNA TGTGCCAGCAGCTTAGGGGGACCCTACGAGCAGTACTTC. As protein: CASSLGGPYEQYF.

This clone has a handful of counts. CDR3 amino acids: CASSLWTSGGANTGELFF. CDR3 DNA sequence: TGTGCCAGCAGCTTATGGACTAGCGGGGGGGCTAACACCGGGGAGCTGTTTTTT. The chain is built from TRBV7-2 and TRBJ2-2; 15 bases map to TRBD2. With 2 bases clipped from V and 2 bases from J, the junction kept 3 bases outside the gene matches. The CDR3 covers 18 residues. Germline CDR1 is SGHTA and CDR2 is FQGNSA.

This clone was observed a single time. The V gene is TRBV28, the J gene TRBJ2-7; D perhaps matches TRBD1 (6 bases). The CDR3 has 15 amino acids. Germline lookup yields CDR1 MDHEN and CDR2 SYDVKM. V was trimmed by 7 bases and J by 4 bases, leaving 20 bases between them. As DNA, the CDR3 is TGTGCCAGCACCTCTCCCGGCAGGGGTGCGTACGAGCAGTACTTC. Translation gives CASTSPGRGAYEQYF.

In this sample, this clone turned up a few times. The gene calls are TRBV27 and TRBJ2-7; no firm D call. The CDR3 is 14 amino acids. V shed 6 bases and J shed 5 bases, with 17 bases lying between them. Germline V gene data show CDR1 as MNHEY and CDR2 as SMNVEV (reference sequence). CDR3 in DNA: TGTGCCAGCAGAGTGACGCCTTGGGCCCACGAGCAGTACTTC. Translation: CASRVTPWAHEQYF.

This clone was seen more than once but under ten times. CDR3 amino acids: CASRYRLAPRDNEQFF. The CDR3 DNA is TGTGCCAGCAGGTACCGACTAGCGCCAAGGGACAATGAGCAGTTCTTC. The gene calls are TRBV6-5 and TRBJ2-1; 8 bases are shared with TRBD2. Trimming took 6 bases from V and 5 from J; bases not matched to a gene: 12. Looked up from germline, CDR1 is MNHEY and CDR2 is SVGAGI. The CDR3 is 16 residues long.

This clone was picked up one time. This chain joins TRBV2 and TRBJ2-3; D unresolved. The CDR3 is made up of 12 amino acids. The V gene's germline CDR1 is SNHLY and CDR2 FYNNEI. Trimming left V 6 bases short and J 2 bases short, with 6 bases between. CDR3 region: CASRDYTDTQYF. The CDR3 DNA is TGTGCCAGCAGGGATTACACAGATACGCAGTATTTT. Filled out from reference TRBV2 and TRBJ2-3, the complete variable domain reads EPEVTQTPSHQVTQMGQEVILRCVPISNHLYFYWYRQILGQKVEFLVSFYNNEISEKSEIFDDQFSVERPDGSNFTLKIRSTKLEDSAMYFCASRDYTDTQYFGPGTRLTVL.

The CDR3 protein is CASSPRTGTDTQYF. In DNA, the CDR3 is TGTGCCAGCTCACCACGGACAGGCACAGATACGCAGTATTTT. The rearrangement joins TRBV18 to TRBJ2-3, with D tentatively TRBD1 (6 bases). V lost 1 base to trimming and J lost 1 base, with 6 bases between them. Germline CDR1 reads KGHSH; CDR2 reads LQKENI. The CDR3 contains 14 residues.

This chain joins TRBV13 and TRBJ1-3, with D possibly matching TRBD1 (5 bases). The CDR3 covers 14 residues. Trimming stripped 6 bases from V and 0 bases from J, with 9 bases between. Germline V gene lookup returns CDR1 PRHDT and CDR2 FYEKMQ (reference sequence). CDR3 region: CASRDGGSGNTIYF. The CDR3 DNA follows: TGTGCCAGCAGGGACGGGGGCTCTGGAAACACCATATATTTT.

The V gene is TRBV7-2, the J gene TRBJ1-2; 7 nucleotides agree with TRBD1. The length of the CDR3 is 11 residues. Germline V lookup: CDR1 SGHTA, CDR2 FQGNSA. J was trimmed by 11 bases and V by 5 bases; bases with no gene match: 5. CDR3 coding DNA: TGTGCCAGCAGCCCTTCAGGGGGATACACCTTC. Translation: CASSPSGGYTF.

This clone was seen just once. V and J are TRBV6-6 and TRBJ1-5; no firm D call. V was cut by 0 bases and J by 7 bases, with 7 bases left in between. This CDR3 contains 13 residues. The germline CDR1 and CDR2 sequences are MNHNY and SVGAGI (reference sequence). The CDR3 region is CASSYSKSQPQHF. The CDR3 DNA follows: TGTGCCAGCAGTTACTCGAAATCGCAGCCCCAGCATTTT.

The rearrangement joins TRBV6-5 to TRBJ2-3, with D unclear. Germline V gene lookup returns CDR1 MNHEY and CDR2 SVGAGI. V shed 5 bases and J shed 4 bases, with 10 bases lying between them. CDR3 size: 13 residues. The CDR3, as DNA: TGTGCCAGCAGTCTTACGGCCGCAGATACGCAGTATTTT. This translates into CASSLTAADTQYF.

The V call is TRBV28, the J call TRBJ2-6; D is undetermined. The CDR3 is 14 amino acids. V lost 5 bases and J 2 bases, leaving 7 bases between the germline ends. From germline, CDR1 is MDHEN and CDR2 SYDVKM. This CDR3 is CASSPSTGANVLTF. The CDR3 DNA reads TGTGCCAGCAGTCCGAGTACTGGGGCCAACGTCCTGACTTTC.